The 21 T cell receptor beta chains below come from one sample, sequenced in a study of human T cells and chemical hapten exposure. MiXCR, run by TCRdb on the RACE reads, gives a single entry per CDR3 protein. The sample lists roughly 260,000 distinct CDR3 sequences, 7.5% to 9% occurring once. Indicated time point: pre-sensitization, week 0. Documented treatment: therapeutic diphenylcyclopropenone sensitization with weekly scalp DPC. The sample here was whole blood, taken in connection with sensitization to the hapten diphenylcyclopropenone (DPC). All receptors come from a woman between 40 and 50 years old with alopecia areata. Some clones in this sample may be carry-over from other donors' samples.

This clonotype was counted at least ten times. The chain has TRBV10-3 and TRBJ2-1; weak D call: TRBD1 (6 bases). The germline CDR1 and CDR2 sequences are ENHRY and SYGVKD. The CDR3 sequence is 15 residues long. V lost 2 bases, J lost 7 bases, and 15 bases lay in between. The CDR3 coding sequence is TGTGCCATCAGTGAGCCCGTAGGGGGAAGAAATGAGCAGTTCTTC. This translates into CAISEPVGGRNEQFF.

This clonotype was picked up a small number of times. The chain uses TRBV7-2 and TRBJ2-3; D is unclear. Germline CDR1 reads SGHTA; CDR2 reads FQGNSA. This CDR3 has 12 amino acids. The V and J ends lost 3 bases and 4 bases respectively, with 5 bases between them. DNA of the CDR3: TGTGCCAGCAGCTTTGGGGCAGATACGCAGTATTTT. This gives the protein CASSFGADTQYF.

The chain joins TRBV11-2 to TRBJ2-1, with a possible D match to TRBD2 (6 bases). Germline CDR1 SGHAT, CDR2 FQNNGV. CDR3 length: 15 amino acids. Trimming shortened V by 1 base and J by 6 bases, and 13 bases separated the two germline ends. CDR3 DNA sequence: TGTGCCAGCAGCTTAGTGATCGGGGAGGTCAATGAGCAGTTCTTC. Translated, it gives CASSLVIGEVNEQFF.

This clonotype came up a few times. The chain employs TRBV4-3 and TRBJ2-3, with 8 bases aligning to TRBD1. CDR1 is LGHNA and CDR2 is YSLEER in the germline V gene. The V gene end was trimmed by 4 bases and the J gene end by 9 bases; junction bases not matched to a gene: 15. This CDR3 spans 16 amino acids. CDR3 protein: CASSLRSGQGAETQYF. The CDR3 coding sequence is TGCGCCAGCAGCCTGAGATCAGGGCAGGGGGCGGAGACGCAGTATTTT.

This chain links TRBV12-3 or TRBV12-4 with TRBJ1-3; tentatively, D is TRBD1 (5 bases). CDR3 length: 13 residues. V was cut by 3 bases and J by 5 bases, with 8 bases left in between. The CDR3 sequence: CASSFDSRNTIYF. The CDR3 coding sequence is TGTGCCAGCAGTTTCGACAGCAGAAACACCATATATTTT.

The table lists this clonotype with a few counts. V gene TRBV5-1 combines with J gene TRBJ2-5; 7 positions match TRBD1. CDR3 length: 14 amino acids. CDR1 and CDR2 from the germline V gene are SGHRS and YFSETQ. After removal of 4 bases from V and 4 bases from J, the junction contained 7 bases not matched to a gene. The CDR3 reads CASSRKGAIETQYF. The CDR3 nucleotides are TGCGCCAGCAGCAGAAAGGGGGCGATAGAGACCCAGTACTTC.

The J gene is TRBJ1-6, the V gene TRBV6-1; a weak D match, TRBD1 (5 bases). The germline CDR1 and CDR2 sequences are MNHNS and SASEGT. Trimming pared 2 bases from V and 12 bases from J, leaving 14 bases between. This CDR3 region has 14 residues. The CDR3 nucleotides read TGTGCCAGCAGTGAATACAGTCCCGGGGGACCCCTCCACTTT. Translated, it gives CASSEYSPGGPLHF.

The J gene is TRBJ2-7, the V gene TRBV4-3; D remains ambiguous. Germline CDR1 is LGHNA and CDR2 is YSLEER. Trimming took off 1 base at V and 0 bases at J, with 13 bases between the two ends. CDR3 size: 16 residues. In DNA form, the CDR3 reads TGCGCCAGCAGCCAAGGGGTCCAGCAAAGCTCCTACGAGCAGTACTTC. This encodes CASSQGVQQSSYEQYF.

This clonotype was found a few times. J is TRBJ2-7 and V is TRBV7-6; 9 nucleotides line up with TRBD2. Looked up from germline, CDR1 is SGHVS and CDR2 is FNYEAQ. After removal of 3 bases from V and 4 bases from J, the junction contained 7 bases not matched to a gene. This CDR3 spans 15 amino acids. The CDR3 coding sequence is TGTGCCAGCAGCTTTAGGGCTAGCGGGATTTACGAGCAGTACTTC. It yields the protein CASSFRASGIYEQYF.

The genes are TRBV20-1 and TRBJ2-2, with D possibly being TRBD1 or TRBD2 (5 bases each). V was cut by 3 bases and J by 4 bases, with 6 bases left in between. The CDR3 contains 12 residues. CDR1 is DFQATT and CDR2 is SNEGSKA in the germline V gene (reference sequence). Here the CDR3 reads CSARGVTGELFF. The CDR3 DNA reads TGCAGTGCTAGGGGGGTCACCGGGGAGCTGTTTTTT.

This clonotype was seen at least ten times. Here the CDR3 DNA reads TGTGCCAGCAGGGAGGGGTATGAGCAGTTCTTC. Protein: CASREGYEQFF. This chain uses TRBV12-3 or TRBV12-4 with TRBJ2-1; the D gene is possibly TRBD2 (6 bases). V was shortened by 6 bases and J by 8 bases, with 8 bases between the two germline ends. This CDR3 is built from 11 residues.

This clonotype occurred a few times. The chain uses TRBV10-3 and TRBJ2-1; 10 bases fit TRBD2. The CDR3 is made up of 11 amino acids. The V gene end was trimmed by 10 bases and the J gene end by 10 bases; junction bases not matched to a gene: 4. Germline assignment: CDR1 ENHRY and CDR2 SYGVKD. Here the CDR3 reads CATAGLAEQFF. The CDR3 DNA follows: TGTGCCACCGCGGGACTAGCGGAGCAGTTCTTC.

Many counts were recorded for this clonotype. The chain couples TRBV2 to TRBJ1-1, with a weak D call TRBD1 (6 bases). CDR3 length: 11 amino acids. V was trimmed by 6 bases and J by 6 bases, leaving 8 bases between them. CDR1 is SNHLY, CDR2 FYNNEI, per germline. The CDR3 loop is CASRQGPEAFF. In DNA, the CDR3 is TGTGCCAGCAGACAGGGCCCTGAAGCTTTCTTT.

For this clonotype: A much larger clone lies a single base off, so this may be a read error. Because the CDR3 is missing its conserved closing phenylalanine or tryptophan, this is likely a read error. V and J are TRBV6-2 or TRBV6-3 and TRBJ2-3, with D perhaps matching TRBD1 (5 bases). Deletions cut 2 bases from V and 4 bases from J, with 7 bases between. The germline V gene has CDR1 MNHEY and CDR2 SVGEGT. This CDR3 has 13 residues. CDR3 bases: TGTGCCAGCAGTTACCTGACAGCAGATACGCAGTATTAT. The encoded protein is CASSYLTADTQYY.

V usage is TRBV7-2 and J usage is TRBJ1-5, with 9 bases matching TRBD1. Germline V gene sequence: CDR1 SGHTA, CDR2 FQGNSA. This CDR3 has 15 amino acids. The V and J ends lost 9 bases and 5 bases, in that order; junction bases with no gene match: 11. CDR3 protein: CARLFPGQGDQPQHF. The CDR3 DNA reads TGTGCCAGACTTTTCCCGGGACAGGGAGATCAGCCCCAGCATTTT.

This clonotype was seen many times. This chain joins TRBV4-2 and TRBJ1-2; 8 bases map to TRBD1. The CDR3 covers 15 residues. V was pared by 2 bases and J by 2 bases, with 4 bases of the junction left unmatched. The V gene's germline CDR1 is LGHNA and CDR2 YNFKEQ. The CDR3 spells CASSQPGQGNYGYTF. The CDR3 DNA reads TGTGCCAGCAGCCAACCTGGACAGGGAAACTATGGCTACACCTTC.

In its sample, this clonotype was seen many times. The chain recombines TRBV7-9 with TRBJ2-4; 9 bases agree with TRBD2. Unmatched junction bases numbered 6, after V lost 3 bases and J lost 6 bases. This CDR3 has 15 residues. Per the germline V gene, CDR1 is SEHNR and CDR2 is FQNEAQ (reference sequence). The DNA of the CDR3 is TGTGCCAGCAGCTTGGCGGGAGGGCCTGGAAACATTCAGTACTTC. As protein: CASSLAGGPGNIQYF.

The chain joins TRBV7-2 to TRBJ1-3; 8 nucleotides line up with TRBD1. With 5 bases clipped from V and 2 bases from J, the junction kept 11 bases outside the gene matches. The length of the CDR3 is 17 residues. Germline CDR1 is SGHTA and CDR2 is FQGNSA. CDR3 sequence reads: CASSPGQGAKTGNTIYF. CDR3 DNA sequence: TGTGCCAGCAGCCCCGGACAGGGCGCGAAGACTGGAAACACCATATATTTT.

This clonotype was seen more than once but under ten times. This chain connects TRBV7-2 to TRBJ2-3, with 7 bases lining up with TRBD2. V lost 3 bases to trimming and J lost 4 bases; unmatched junction nucleotides: 13. CDR1 and CDR2 from the germline V gene are SGHTA and FQGNSA. The CDR3 has 17 amino acids. CDR3 amino acids: CASSLGLLRGWADTQYF. Written as DNA, the CDR3 is TGTGCCAGCAGCTTGGGACTACTGCGAGGATGGGCAGATACGCAGTATTTT.

This clonotype was counted only a few times. The chain has TRBV20-1 and TRBJ2-2; the match to TRBD2 covers 11 bases. There are 17 residues in the CDR3. The germline V gene encodes CDR1 DFQATT and CDR2 SNEGSKA (reference sequence). V was pared by 1 base and J by 5 bases, with 9 bases of the junction left unmatched. Here the CDR3 DNA reads TGCAGTGCTAGAGCGCATAGCGGGAGGGCCCGGACCGGGGAGCTGTTTTTT. Protein product: CSARAHSGRARTGELFF.

This clonotype has just a few counts. The junction differs from germline at one of its ends, possibly a read error. This rearrangement joins TRBV6-1 to TRBJ2-7; tentatively, D is TRBD2 (6 bases). Germline CDR1 and CDR2: MNHNS and SASEGT. The CDR3 spans 13 residues. The CDR3 coding sequence is TGTGCCAGCAGTGAAGGGGCGGCACGGGAGTCCGTCTTC. This translates into CASSEGAARESVF.